The 19 T cell receptor beta chains below were found in one sample sequenced in a study of OX40 agonist ivuxolimab in advanced cancers. Only in-frame clones appear in the TCRdb table, and some are missing; sequencing was by immunoSEQ multiplex PCR. The sample contains around 50,000 clones, roughly 90% of which appear only once. The sample was CD4+ or CD8+ T cells sorted from blood, taken in a trial of the OX40 agonist ivuxolimab. These receptors came from an adult with an advanced solid tumor such as melanoma, head and neck, liver or kidney cancer.

This chain joins TRBV5-1 and TRBJ2-7; perhaps TRBD1 as D (6 bases). Germline CDR1 SGHRS, CDR2 YFSETQ. This CDR3 spans 14 amino acids. The V and J ends lost 0 bases and 5 bases respectively, with 12 bases between them. This CDR3 is CASSLVQGPNEQYF. Here the CDR3 DNA reads TGCGCCAGCAGCTTGGTACAGGGCCCCAACGAGCAGTACTTC.

This chain links TRBV11-2 with TRBJ2-7, with TRBD2 identical over 11 bases. Germline CDR1 reads SGHAT; CDR2 reads FQNNGV. V dropped 1 base and J dropped 2; count of bases not matched to a gene: 1. This CDR3 region has 15 residues. For the CDR3, the DNA is TGTGCCAGCAGCTTAGGTAGCGGGGGGGCCTACGAGCAGTACTTC. Protein sequence: CASSLGSGGAYEQYF.

This clone was seen a handful of times. The CDR3 is CASQARGAGAPKEQFF. The CDR3 nucleotides are TGTGCCAGCCAAGCACGGGGGGCGGGGGCCCCGAAGGAGCAGTTCTTC. V is TRBV2 and J is TRBJ2-1; tentatively, D is TRBD2 (7 bases). The CDR3 totals 16 residues. V dropped 8 bases and J dropped 10 bases, with 27 bases sitting between them. The germline V gene has CDR1 SNHLY and CDR2 FYNNEI.

The CDR3 region has the DNA TGTGCCATCAGTGAGCGACCTATGAACACTGAAGCTTTCTTT. Encoded protein: CAISERPMNTEAFF. The chain couples TRBV10-3 to TRBJ1-1, with no clear D. CDR1 is ENHRY and CDR2 is SYGVKD in the germline V gene. V lost 2 bases, J lost 0 bases, and 7 bases lay in between. CDR3 length: 14 residues.

J is TRBJ2-5 and V is TRBV7-2; D is perhaps TRBD1 (8 bases). The end of the DNA fits TRBJ2-7 better, so the J call may be wrong. This CDR3 has 13 residues. CDR1 and CDR2 (germline): SGHTA, FQGNSA. The CDR3 spells CASSPQGGGEQYF. The DNA of the CDR3 is TGTGCCAGCAGCCCACAGGGGGGGGGCGAGCAGTACTTC.

This sequence joins TRBV5-8 and TRBJ2-3; no clear D. The CDR3 is made up of 14 amino acids. V was shortened by 2 bases and J by 2 bases, with 9 bases between the two germline ends. CDR1 and CDR2 from the germline V gene are SGHTS and YDEGEE. CDR3 region: CASSFRQTTDTQYF. The CDR3 bases are TGTGCCAGCAGCTTCCGGCAGACCACAGATACGCAGTATTTT. The full variable domain, completed using reference TRBV5-8 and TRBJ2-3, is EAGVTQSPTHLIKTRGQQATLRCSPISGHTSVYWYQQALGLGLQFLLWYDEGEERNRGNFPPRFSGRQFPNYSSELNVNALELEDSALYLCASSFRQTTDTQYFGPGTRLTVL.

The rearrangement joins TRBV5-1 to TRBJ2-5; D not certain. V was shortened by 3 bases and J by 1 base, with 7 bases between the two germline ends. Germline CDR1 is SGHRS and CDR2 is YFSETQ. There are 13 residues in the CDR3. The CDR3 protein is CASSSTPQETQYF. CDR3 sequence (DNA): TGCGCCAGCAGCTCCACCCCCCAAGAGACCCAGTACTTC. The full variable domain, completed using reference TRBV5-1 and TRBJ2-5, is KAGVTQTPRYLIKTRGQQVTLSCSPISGHRSVSWYQQTPGQGLQFLFEYFSETQRNKGNFPGRFSGRQFSNSRSEMNVSTLELGDSALYLCASSSTPQETQYFGPGTRLLVL.

The chain joins TRBV7-3 to TRBJ1-6, with no clear D. Trimming stripped 5 bases from V and 10 bases from J, with 21 bases between. Per germline, CDR1 SGHTA and CDR2 FQGTGA. The CDR3 is made up of 16 amino acids. The DNA for the CDR3 is TGTGCCAGCAGCCTGGGCCATGCGGGGATAGGATCACCCCTCCACTTT. It encodes CASSLGHAGIGSPLHF.

The chain combines TRBV29-1 with TRBJ1-1, with D unclear. The V and J ends lost 6 bases and 0 bases respectively, with 11 bases between them. CDR1 SQVTM and CDR2 ANQGSEA come from the germline V gene. The CDR3 consists of 13 residues. The CDR3 nucleotides are TGCAGCGTCCTTGCCCTGGTGAACACTGAAGCTTTCTTT. Protein sequence: CSVLALVNTEAFF.

The chain recombines TRBV6-1 with TRBJ2-5; the match to TRBD1 covers 9 bases. The CDR3 has 14 amino acids. The V gene end was trimmed by 10 bases and the J gene end by 4 bases; junction bases not matched to a gene: 10. Germline V gene lookup returns CDR1 MNHNS and CDR2 SASEGT. The DNA for the CDR3 is TGTGCCACCCGATGGGGACAGGGCGGAGAGACCCAGTACTTC. Residues: CATRWGQGGETQYF.

This clone occurred once. DNA of the CDR3: TGCGCCAGCAGCTCTTCCTTGAGGCGGGGGGTCCCAGAGACCCAGTACTTC. The encoded protein is CASSSSLRRGVPETQYF. The chain combines TRBV5-1 with TRBJ2-5; 8 bases match TRBD2. The V gene end was trimmed by 3 bases and the J gene end by 4 bases; junction bases not matched to a gene: 14. The CDR3 runs to 17 residues. CDR1 and CDR2 from the germline V gene are SGHRS and YFSETQ.

The chain combines TRBV27 with TRBJ2-7, with D hard to call. The V end was cut by 0 bases, the J end by 4 bases, with 7 bases between. From germline, CDR1 is MNHEY and CDR2 SMNVEV (reference sequence). This CDR3 region has 13 residues. CDR3 in DNA: TGTGCCAGCAGTTTATCATTGGGATACGAGCAGTACTTC. Protein product: CASSLSLGYEQYF.

The genes are TRBV4-1 and TRBJ2-7; 7 bases are a match to TRBD1. Trimming removed 2 bases from V and 6 bases from J; junction bases left unmatched: 4. The length of the CDR3 is 13 residues. The V gene's germline CDR1 is MGHRA and CDR2 YSYEKL. This CDR3 reads CASSQPTGTEQYF. The CDR3 DNA follows: TGCGCCAGCAGCCAACCGACAGGGACCGAGCAGTACTTC.

This chain links TRBV2 with TRBJ1-5; no reliable D call. The ends were cut back, 7 bases at V and 4 bases at J, with 11 bases in the middle. This CDR3 region has 13 residues. CDR1 and CDR2 (germline): SNHLY, FYNNEI. CDR3 DNA: TGTGCCAGCAACTCGGACGGTAATCAGCCCCAGCATTTT. Translation gives CASNSDGNQPQHF.

The J gene is TRBJ2-3, the V gene TRBV9; 8 bases fit TRBD2. V lost 0 bases, J lost 5 bases, and 5 bases stayed unmatched. The CDR3 runs 15 residues. CDR1 and CDR2 (germline): SGDLS, YYNGEE. Written as DNA, the CDR3 is TGTGCCAGCAGCGTAGTGGGGCTAGCGGGAGATACGCAGTATTTT. Protein: CASSVVGLAGDTQYF.

The V call is TRBV4-2, the J call TRBJ1-2; D gene unclear. Deletions cut 0 bases from V and 0 bases from J, with 11 bases between. Germline loops: CDR1 LGHNA, CDR2 YNFKEQ. This CDR3 has 16 amino acids. CDR3 sequence (DNA): TGTGCCAGCAGCCAAGATATCATCCAACCTAACTATGGCTACACCTTC. Amino acids: CASSQDIIQPNYGYTF.

This clone showed up just a few times. This sequence joins TRBV7-9 and TRBJ1-3; D perhaps matches TRBD1 (6 bases). Germline values: CDR1 SEHNR, CDR2 FQNEAQ (reference sequence). The CDR3 sequence is 12 residues long. V lost 4 bases and J 16 bases, leaving 17 bases between the germline ends. The CDR3 sequence: CASSYPDRILYF. CDR3 nucleotides: TGTGCCAGCAGCTACCCCGACAGGATCTTGTATTTT. The entire variable domain, with the rest obtained from reference TRBV7-9 and TRBJ1-3, is as follows: DTGVSQNPRHKITKRGQNVTFRCDPISEHNRLYWYRQTLGQGPEFLTYFQNEAQLEKSRLLSDRFSAERPKGSFSTLEIQRTEQGDSAMYLCASSYPDRILYFGEGSWLTVV.

The V gene is TRBV28, the J gene TRBJ1-2; D remains unclear. Germline V gene lookup returns CDR1 MDHEN and CDR2 SYDVKM. V lost 2 bases and J lost 2, with 15 bases in between. CDR3 length equals 16 residues. The CDR3 is CASSLTPPGRNYGYTF. The CDR3 DNA is TGTGCCAGCAGTTTAACCCCACCGGGGAGAAACTATGGCTACACCTTC.

The CDR3 here is CASRFGTGDQPQHF. In DNA form, the CDR3 reads TGTGCCAGCCGGTTCGGGACAGGGGATCAGCCCCAGCATTTT. The V call is TRBV19, the J call TRBJ1-5; TRBD1 matches at 10 bases. Germline V gene sequence: CDR1 LNHDA, CDR2 SQIVND (reference sequence). This CDR3 is built from 14 residues. V shed 9 bases, J shed 5 bases, and the junction held 7 bases outside the gene matches.